This entry concerns a single TCR beta chain. Its cognate antigen is unknown. This sample is part of a study of OX40 agonist ivuxolimab in advanced cancers. Study overall: Partial responses were observed in three patients, of whom one had hepatocellular carcinoma and two had cutaneous melanoma.

Study results and limitations: Near-lowest levels of clonal expansion characterized partial responders at 0.1-3.0 mg/kg. Nonresponders included some who also had low normalized T-cell clonal expansion.

Some clones are missing from TCRdb's copy, which holds only in-frame ones; the method was immunoSEQ multiplex PCR. The sample consists of fewer than 30,000 clones, around 90% of them appearing once. The V gene's germline CDR1 is SGHTA and CDR2 FQGNSA. CDR3 length equals 14 residues. V lost 5 bases and J lost 9, with 19 bases in between. Systemic immunosuppression or a history of autoimmune disease excluded patients. This sequence was found in an adult with an advanced solid tumor such as melanoma, head and neck, liver or kidney cancer. Sequenced material: CD4+ or CD8+ T cells sorted from blood, taken in a trial of the OX40 agonist ivuxolimab. The chain recombines TRBV7-2 with TRBJ2-5, with D tentatively TRBD2 (5 bases). The CDR3 DNA reads as TGTGCCAGCAGCCTAGAGGCGGCGGAGGTGGCCCAGTACTTC. This encodes CASSLEAAEVAQYF.